Shown below are 13 T cell receptor beta chains from a single sample sequenced in a study of cytomegalovirus exposure and HLA in healthy donors. The PCR used 60 Vbeta and 13 Jbeta primers. Some clones are missing from TCRdb's copy, which holds only in-frame ones; the method was immunoSEQ multiplex PCR. The sample has fewer than 200,000 clones, roughly 76% seen once. The sample taken for sequencing was PBMCs. The receptor set was obtained from a woman under 30 in good health and CMV-seropositive.

This sequence joins TRBV6-6 and TRBJ2-2, with 7 positions matching TRBD2. The V segment lost 7 bases and the J segment 3 bases; nucleotides outside the gene matches: 5. The germline CDR1 and CDR2 sequences are MNHNY and SVGAGI (reference sequence). The CDR3 covers 14 residues. CDR3 in amino acids: CASNKRGDTGELFF. In nucleotides, the CDR3 is TGTGCCAGCAACAAGCGGGGAGACACCGGGGAGCTGTTTTTT.

The chain recombines TRBV4-2 with TRBJ2-2, with D perhaps matching TRBD1 (6 bases). CDR3 length equals 16 residues. V was pared by 1 base and J by 6 bases, with 15 bases between. Looked up from germline, CDR1 is LGHNA and CDR2 is YNFKEQ. The CDR3 DNA follows: TGTGCCAGCAGCCAAGCTGAACAGGGCGACGCCGGGGAGCTGTTTTTT. Protein product: CASSQAEQGDAGELFF.

The chain recombines TRBV5-5 with TRBJ2-5, with 9 nucleotides matching TRBD1. The CDR3 is 15 residues long. Trimming removed 4 bases from V and 5 bases from J; junction bases left unmatched: 9. CDR1 is SGHKS and CDR2 is YYEKEE in the germline V gene (reference sequence). The CDR3 is CASSDTGQGDETQYF. The CDR3 DNA reads as TGTGCCAGCAGCGACACGGGACAGGGTGATGAGACCCAGTACTTC.

The rearrangement joins TRBV6-5 to TRBJ2-1, with D tentatively TRBD2 (5 bases). The germline V gene encodes CDR1 MNHEY and CDR2 SVGAGI. The CDR3 consists of 16 residues. Trimming removed 2 bases at V and 6 bases at J, with 17 bases between. In DNA, the CDR3 is TGTGCCAGCAGTTACGACGGGGTTGGGTTTGGCAATGAGCAGTTCTTC. Amino acid sequence: CASSYDGVGFGNEQFF.

The chain recombines TRBV6-6 with TRBJ2-4, with D unclear. The CDR3 covers 12 residues. Deletions cut 7 bases from V and 6 bases from J, with 10 bases between. Germline lookup yields CDR1 MNHNY and CDR2 SVGAGI (reference sequence). CDR3 DNA: TGTGCCAGCACGGTGGCAGGAAACATTCAGTACTTC. Protein sequence: CASTVAGNIQYF.

The CDR3 DNA follows: TGTGCCAGCAGTTACGGACTAGCGGGGGTTGGGGAGACCCAGTACTTC. Amino acids: CASSYGLAGVGETQYF. The chain uses TRBV6-6 and TRBJ2-5, with 13 bases aligning to TRBD2. This CDR3 region has 16 residues. Germline CDR1 reads MNHNY; CDR2 reads SVGAGI (reference sequence). The J segment lost 5 bases and the V segment lost 2 bases, leaving 5 bases of the junction unmatched.

In DNA form, the CDR3 reads TGTGCCAGCAGTGAGGACACGCATACGCAGTATTTT. This gives the protein CASSEDTHTQYF. The chain links TRBV6-4 to TRBJ2-3; TRBD1 might be the D (5 bases). The CDR3 length is 12 residues. V was clipped by 3 bases and J by 7 bases, with 8 bases between them. The germline gives CDR1 MRHNA, CDR2 SNTAGT.

V and J are TRBV4-1 and TRBJ2-7; TRBD2 aligns across 10 bases. J lost 2 bases, V lost 4 bases, and 8 bases had no gene match. Germline assignment: CDR1 MGHRA and CDR2 YSYEKL. The CDR3 runs to 16 residues. CDR3 sequence reads: CASSPLRTSGTYEQYF. The CDR3 region has the DNA TGCGCCAGCAGCCCATTACGGACTAGCGGCACCTACGAGCAGTACTTC.

The chain is built from TRBV6-5 and TRBJ1-5; the D gene is possibly TRBD1 (6 bases). With 6 bases removed from V and 5 bases from J, the gap between germline ends came to 17 bases. The CDR3 runs to 15 residues. CDR1 is MNHEY and CDR2 is SVGAGI in the germline V gene. The CDR3 loop is CASSFGGGGDQPQHF. DNA of the CDR3: TGTGCCAGCAGCTTCGGGGGGGGCGGGGATCAGCCCCAGCATTTT.

The chain links TRBV4-1 to TRBJ1-2; no clear D. The ends were cut back, 8 bases at V and 5 bases at J, with 15 bases in the middle. This CDR3 contains 13 residues. The germline CDR1 and CDR2 sequences are MGHRA and YSYEKL. Written as DNA, the CDR3 is TGCGCCAGCGGGTACGGTGGCGGGTATGGCTACACCTTC. This sequence encodes CASGYGGGYGYTF.

V is TRBV6-1 and J is TRBJ1-1, with D perhaps matching TRBD1 (5 bases). V lost 2 bases and J lost 5, with 9 bases in between. Germline CDR1 and CDR2: MNHNS and SASEGT. This CDR3 comprises 13 residues. CDR3 sequence reads: CASSEFGGTEAFF. The CDR3 DNA reads TGTGCCAGCAGTGAATTTGGGGGGACTGAAGCTTTCTTT.

The gene calls are TRBV19 and TRBJ2-1; possible D gene TRBD2, 6 bases. CDR3 size: 16 residues. Germline V gene data show CDR1 as LNHDA and CDR2 as SQIVND (reference sequence). With 3 bases removed from V and 2 bases from J, the gap between germline ends came to 14 bases. The CDR3 protein is CASSMGWGDPYNEQFF. The CDR3, as DNA: TGTGCCAGTAGTATGGGTTGGGGGGATCCCTACAATGAGCAGTTCTTC.

This clone was found a few times. The V call is TRBV7-6, the J call TRBJ1-6, with 7 bases matching TRBD1. J lost 7 bases, V lost 5 bases, and 5 bases had no gene match. The germline gives CDR1 SGHVS, CDR2 FNYEAQ. The CDR3 length is 14 residues. CDR3 DNA sequence: TGTGCCAGCAGCATTAGGGGACAGAATTCACCCCTCCACTTT. It codes for CASSIRGQNSPLHF. Full variable domain (missing parts from reference TRBV7-6 and TRBJ1-6): GAGVSQSPRYKVTKRGQDVALRCDPISGHVSLYWYRQALGQGPEFLTYFNYEAQQDKSGLPNDRFSAERPEGSISTLTIQRTEQRDSAMYRCASSIRGQNSPLHFGNGTRLTVT.